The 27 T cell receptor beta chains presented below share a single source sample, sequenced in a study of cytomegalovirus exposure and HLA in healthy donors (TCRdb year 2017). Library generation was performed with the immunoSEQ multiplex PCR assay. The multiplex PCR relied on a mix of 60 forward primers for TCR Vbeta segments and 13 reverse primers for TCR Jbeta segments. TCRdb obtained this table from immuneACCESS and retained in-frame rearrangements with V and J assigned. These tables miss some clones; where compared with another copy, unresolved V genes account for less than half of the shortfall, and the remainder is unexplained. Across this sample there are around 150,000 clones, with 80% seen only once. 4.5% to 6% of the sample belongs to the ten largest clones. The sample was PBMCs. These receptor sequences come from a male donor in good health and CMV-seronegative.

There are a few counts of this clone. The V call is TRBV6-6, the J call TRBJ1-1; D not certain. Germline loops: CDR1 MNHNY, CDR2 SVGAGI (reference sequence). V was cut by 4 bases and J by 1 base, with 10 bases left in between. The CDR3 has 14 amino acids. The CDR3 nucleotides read TGTGCCAGCAGTTTTCGACTGGGGAACACTGAAGCTTTCTTT. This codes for CASSFRLGNTEAFF.

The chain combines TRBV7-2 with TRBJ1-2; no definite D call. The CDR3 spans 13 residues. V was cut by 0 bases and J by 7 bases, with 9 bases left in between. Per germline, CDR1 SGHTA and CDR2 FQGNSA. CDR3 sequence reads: CASSLARGSGYTF. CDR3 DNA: TGTGCCAGCAGCTTAGCGCGCGGTAGTGGCTACACCTTC.

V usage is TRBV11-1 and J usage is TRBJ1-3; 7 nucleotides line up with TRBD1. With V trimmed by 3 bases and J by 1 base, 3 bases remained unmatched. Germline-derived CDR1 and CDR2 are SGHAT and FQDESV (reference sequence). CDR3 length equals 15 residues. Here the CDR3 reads CASSFDRESGNTIYF. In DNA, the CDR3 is TGTGCCAGCAGCTTCGACAGGGAATCTGGAAACACCATATATTTT.

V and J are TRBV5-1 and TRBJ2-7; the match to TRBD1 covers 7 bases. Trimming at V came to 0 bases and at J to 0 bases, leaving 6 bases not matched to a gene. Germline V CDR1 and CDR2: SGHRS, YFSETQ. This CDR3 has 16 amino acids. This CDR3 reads CASSLVRDSDSYEQYF. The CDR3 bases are TGCGCCAGCAGCTTGGTTAGGGACAGTGACTCCTACGAGCAGTACTTC.

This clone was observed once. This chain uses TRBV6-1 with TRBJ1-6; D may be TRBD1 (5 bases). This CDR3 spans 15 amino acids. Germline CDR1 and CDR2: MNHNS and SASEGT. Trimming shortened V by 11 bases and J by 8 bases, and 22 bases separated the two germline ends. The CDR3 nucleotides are TGTGCCGCCAAAGTAGGGGAAGGGTCTCATTCACCCCTCCACTTT. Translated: CAAKVGEGSHSPLHF.

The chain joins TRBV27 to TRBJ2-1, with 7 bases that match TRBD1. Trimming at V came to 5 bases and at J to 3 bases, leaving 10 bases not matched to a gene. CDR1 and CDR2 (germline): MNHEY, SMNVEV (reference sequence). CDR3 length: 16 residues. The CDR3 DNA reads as TGTGCCAGCAGTCCGATACAGGGGATGGGCTACAATGAGCAGTTCTTC. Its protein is CASSPIQGMGYNEQFF.

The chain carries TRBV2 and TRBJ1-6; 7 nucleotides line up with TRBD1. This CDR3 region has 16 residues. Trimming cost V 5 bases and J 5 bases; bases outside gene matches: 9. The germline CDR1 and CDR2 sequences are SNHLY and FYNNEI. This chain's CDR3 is CASSPMGTANNSPLHF. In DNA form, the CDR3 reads TGTGCCAGCAGTCCAATGGGGACAGCAAATAATTCACCCCTCCACTTT.

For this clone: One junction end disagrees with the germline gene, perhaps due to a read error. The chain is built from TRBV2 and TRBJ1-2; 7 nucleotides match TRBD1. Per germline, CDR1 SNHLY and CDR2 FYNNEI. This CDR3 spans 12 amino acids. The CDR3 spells CASSEGPGQSDF. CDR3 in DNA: TGTGCCAGCAGTGAAGGCCCGGGACAGAGTGATTTC.

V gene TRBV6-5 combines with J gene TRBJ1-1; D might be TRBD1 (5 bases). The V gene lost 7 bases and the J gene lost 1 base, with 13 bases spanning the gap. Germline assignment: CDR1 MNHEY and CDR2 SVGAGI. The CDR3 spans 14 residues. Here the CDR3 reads CASTLGGGNTEAFF. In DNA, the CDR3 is TGTGCCAGCACCCTAGGCGGGGGGAACACTGAAGCTTTCTTT.

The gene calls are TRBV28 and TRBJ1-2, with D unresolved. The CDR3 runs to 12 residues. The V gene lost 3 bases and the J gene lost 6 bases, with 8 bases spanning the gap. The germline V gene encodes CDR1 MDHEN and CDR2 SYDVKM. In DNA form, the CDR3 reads TGTGCCAGCAGTTTCGGGGATAATGGCTACACCTTC. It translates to CASSFGDNGYTF.

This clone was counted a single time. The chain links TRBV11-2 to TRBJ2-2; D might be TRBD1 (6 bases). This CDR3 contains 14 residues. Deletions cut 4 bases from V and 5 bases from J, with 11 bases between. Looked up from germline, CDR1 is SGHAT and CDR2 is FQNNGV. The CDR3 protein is CASSSIRGTGELFF. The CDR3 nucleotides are TGTGCCAGCAGCTCAATCAGGGGAACCGGGGAGCTGTTTTTT.

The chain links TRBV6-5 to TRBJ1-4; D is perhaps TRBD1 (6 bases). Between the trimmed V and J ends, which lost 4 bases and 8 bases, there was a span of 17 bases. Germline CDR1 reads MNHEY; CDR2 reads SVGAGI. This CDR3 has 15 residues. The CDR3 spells CASSSGGGGVEKLFF. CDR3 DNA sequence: TGTGCCAGCAGTTCCGGAGGGGGGGGAGTAGAAAAACTGTTTTTT.

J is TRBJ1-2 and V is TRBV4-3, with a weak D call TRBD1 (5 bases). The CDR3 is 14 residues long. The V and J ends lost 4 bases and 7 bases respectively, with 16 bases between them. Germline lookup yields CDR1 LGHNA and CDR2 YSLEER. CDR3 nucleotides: TGCGCCAGCAGCCCCTCAGAAGGGGTGGGTGGCTACACCTTC. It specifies CASSPSEGVGGYTF.

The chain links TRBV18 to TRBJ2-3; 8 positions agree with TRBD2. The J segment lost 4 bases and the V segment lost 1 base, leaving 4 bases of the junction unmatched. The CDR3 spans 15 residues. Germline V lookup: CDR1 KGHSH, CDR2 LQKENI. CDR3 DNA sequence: TGTGCCAGCTCACCACGGCGGGAGGCTGCAGATACGCAGTATTTT. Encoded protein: CASSPRREAADTQYF. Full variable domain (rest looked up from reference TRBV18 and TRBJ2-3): NAGVMQNPRHLVRRRGQEARLRCSPMKGHSHVYWYRQLPEEGLKFMVYLQKENIIDESGMPKERFSAEFPKEGPSILRIQQVVRGDSAAYFCASSPRREAADTQYFGPGTRLTVL.

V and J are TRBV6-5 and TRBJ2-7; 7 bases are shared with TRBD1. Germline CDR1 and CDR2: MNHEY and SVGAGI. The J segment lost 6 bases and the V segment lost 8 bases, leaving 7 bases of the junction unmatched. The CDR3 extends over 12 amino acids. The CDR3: CASCDRESEQYF. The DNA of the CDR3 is TGTGCCAGCTGCGACAGGGAGAGCGAGCAGTACTTC.

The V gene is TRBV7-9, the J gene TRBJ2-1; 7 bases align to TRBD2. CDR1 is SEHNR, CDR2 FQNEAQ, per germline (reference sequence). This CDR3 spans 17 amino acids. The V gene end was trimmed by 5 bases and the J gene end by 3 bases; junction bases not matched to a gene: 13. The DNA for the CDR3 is TGTGCCAGCAGCCTCCTGCTAGCGGACTCCATCTACAATGAGCAGTTCTTC. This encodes CASSLLLADSIYNEQFF. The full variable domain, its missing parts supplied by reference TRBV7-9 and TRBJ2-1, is DTGVSQNPRHKITKRGQNVTFRCDPISEHNRLYWYRQTLGQGPEFLTYFQNEAQLEKSRLLSDRFSAERPKGSFSTLEIQRTEQGDSAMYLCASSLLLADSIYNEQFFGPGTRLTVL.

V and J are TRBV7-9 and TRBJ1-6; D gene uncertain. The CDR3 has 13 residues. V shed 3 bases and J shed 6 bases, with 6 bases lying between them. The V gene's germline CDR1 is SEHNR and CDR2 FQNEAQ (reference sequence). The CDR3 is CASSLTLNSPLHF. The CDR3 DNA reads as TGTGCCAGCAGCTTGACACTTAATTCACCCCTCCACTTT.

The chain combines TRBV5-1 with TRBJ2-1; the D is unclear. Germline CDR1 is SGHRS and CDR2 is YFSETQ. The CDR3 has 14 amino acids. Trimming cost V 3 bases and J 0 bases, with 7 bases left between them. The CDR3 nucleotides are TGCGCCAGCAGCTCTTCGAGCTCCTACAATGAGCAGTTCTTC. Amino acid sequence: CASSSSSSYNEQFF.

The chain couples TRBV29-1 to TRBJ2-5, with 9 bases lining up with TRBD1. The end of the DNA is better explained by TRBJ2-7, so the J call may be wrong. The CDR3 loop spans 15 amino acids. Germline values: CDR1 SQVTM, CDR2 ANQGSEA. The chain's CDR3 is CSVDAIGTGSNEQYF. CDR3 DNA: TGCAGCGTTGATGCCATCGGGACAGGGTCCAACGAGCAGTACTTC.

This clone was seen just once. The CDR3 nucleotides read TGTGCCAGCAGCGTCAATCAGGGGGCGTTCGCTGAAGCTTTCTTT. Amino acid sequence: CASSVNQGAFAEAFF. The rearrangement uses TRBV11-2 and TRBJ1-1; 8 bases match TRBD1. With V trimmed by 5 bases and J by 6 bases, 11 bases remained unmatched. The V gene's germline CDR1 is SGHAT and CDR2 FQNNGV. The CDR3 contains 15 residues.

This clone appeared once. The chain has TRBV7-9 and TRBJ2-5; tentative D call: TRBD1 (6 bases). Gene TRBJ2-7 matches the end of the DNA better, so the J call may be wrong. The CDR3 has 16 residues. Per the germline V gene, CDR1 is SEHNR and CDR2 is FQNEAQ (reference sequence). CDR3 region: CASSTHDRPPLYEQYF. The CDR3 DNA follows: TGTGCCAGCAGCACCCACGACAGGCCCCCCCTCTACGAGCAGTACTTC.

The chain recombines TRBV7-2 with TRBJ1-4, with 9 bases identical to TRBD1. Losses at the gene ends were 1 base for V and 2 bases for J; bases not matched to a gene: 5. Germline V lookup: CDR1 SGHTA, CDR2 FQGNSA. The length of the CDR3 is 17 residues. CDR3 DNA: TGTGCCAGCAGCTTAGATTTCGACAGGGGGACTAATGAAAAACTGTTTTTT. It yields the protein CASSLDFDRGTNEKLFF. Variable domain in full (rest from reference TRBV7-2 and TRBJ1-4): GAGVSQSPSNKVTEKGKDVELRCDPISGHTALYWYRQSLGQGLEFLIYFQGNSAPDKSGLPSDRFSAERTGGSVSTLTIQRTQQEDSAVYLCASSLDFDRGTNEKLFFGSGTQLSVL.

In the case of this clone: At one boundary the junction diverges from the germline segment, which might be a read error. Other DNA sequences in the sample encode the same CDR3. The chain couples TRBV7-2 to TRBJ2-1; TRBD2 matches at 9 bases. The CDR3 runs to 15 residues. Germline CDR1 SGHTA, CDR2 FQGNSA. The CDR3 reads CASSGTSTPYNEQFF. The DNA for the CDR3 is TGTGCCAGCAGCGGGACTAGCACACCCTATAATGAGCAGTTCTTC.

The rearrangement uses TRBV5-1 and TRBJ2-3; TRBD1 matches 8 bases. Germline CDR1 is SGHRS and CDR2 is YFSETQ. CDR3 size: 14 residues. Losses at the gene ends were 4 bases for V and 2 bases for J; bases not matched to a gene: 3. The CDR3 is CASSQTGVTDTQYF. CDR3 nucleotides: TGCGCCAGCAGCCAGACAGGGGTCACAGATACGCAGTATTTT.

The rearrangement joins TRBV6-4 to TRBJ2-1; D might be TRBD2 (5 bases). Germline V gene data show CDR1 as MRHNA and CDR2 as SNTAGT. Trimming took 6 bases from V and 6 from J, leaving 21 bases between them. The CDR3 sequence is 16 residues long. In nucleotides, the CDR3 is TGTGCCAGCAGCGACGCACGGTACCCCGAGGGCAATGAGCAGTTCTTC. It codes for CASSDARYPEGNEQFF.

The CDR3 sequence: CASSLRPSTDTQYF. CDR3 coding DNA: TGTGCCAGCAGTTTGAGGCCTAGCACAGATACGCAGTATTTT. The chain couples TRBV6-6 to TRBJ2-3; no firm D call. The germline V and J ends were trimmed by 4 bases and 0 bases, with 8 bases remaining between them. Germline values: CDR1 MNHNY, CDR2 SVGAGI (reference sequence). The length of the CDR3 is 14 residues.

CDR3 sequence: CASSPSYQILYEQYF. For the CDR3, the DNA is TGTGCCAGCAGCCCCTCTTACCAGATTCTCTACGAGCAGTACTTC. V gene TRBV4-2 combines with J gene TRBJ2-7; D ambiguous. Trimming removed 4 bases at V and 3 bases at J, with 16 bases between. Per the germline V gene, CDR1 is LGHNA and CDR2 is YNFKEQ. This CDR3 is 15 amino acids long.